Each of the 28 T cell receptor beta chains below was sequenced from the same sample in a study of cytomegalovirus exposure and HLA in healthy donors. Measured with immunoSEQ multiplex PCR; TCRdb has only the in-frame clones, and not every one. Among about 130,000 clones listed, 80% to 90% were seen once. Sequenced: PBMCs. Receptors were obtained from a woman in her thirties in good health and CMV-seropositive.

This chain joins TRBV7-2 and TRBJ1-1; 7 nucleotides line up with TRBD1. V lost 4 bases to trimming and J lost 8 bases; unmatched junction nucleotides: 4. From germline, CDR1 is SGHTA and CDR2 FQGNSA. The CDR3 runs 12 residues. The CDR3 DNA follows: TGTGCCAGCAGCTGGGGGGACAGAGAAGCTTTCTTT. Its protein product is CASSWGDREAFF.

CDR3 amino acids: CASSLAGISGREFF. The CDR3, as DNA: TGTGCCAGCAGCTTAGCGGGGATTAGCGGGAGGGAGTTCTTC. The chain couples TRBV7-8 to TRBJ2-1, with 11 bases lining up with TRBD2. The CDR3 length is 14 residues. Germline lookup yields CDR1 SGHVS and CDR2 FQNEAQ. Trimming took 0 bases from V and 14 from J; bases not matched to a gene: 6.

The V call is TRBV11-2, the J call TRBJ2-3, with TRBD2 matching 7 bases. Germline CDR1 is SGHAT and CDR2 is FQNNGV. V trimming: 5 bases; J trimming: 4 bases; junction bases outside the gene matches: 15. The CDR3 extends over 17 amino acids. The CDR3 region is CASSPLKGLFVSDTQYF. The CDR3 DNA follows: TGTGCCAGCAGCCCTCTGAAGGGACTATTTGTTTCAGATACGCAGTATTTT.

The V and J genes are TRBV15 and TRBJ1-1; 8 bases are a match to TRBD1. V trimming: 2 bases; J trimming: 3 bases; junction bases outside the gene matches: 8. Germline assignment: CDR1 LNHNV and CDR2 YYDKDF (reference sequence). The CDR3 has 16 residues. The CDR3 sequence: CATSRPQGATYTEAFF. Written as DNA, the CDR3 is TGTGCCACCAGCAGACCTCAGGGGGCTACGTACACTGAAGCTTTCTTT.

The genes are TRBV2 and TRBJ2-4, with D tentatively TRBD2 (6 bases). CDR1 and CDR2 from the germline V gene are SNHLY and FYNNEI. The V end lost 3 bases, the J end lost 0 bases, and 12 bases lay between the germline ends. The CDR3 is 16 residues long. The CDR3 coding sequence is TGTGCCAGCAGTGACGGCCAGGGACTAGCCAAAAACATTCAGTACTTC. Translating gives CASSDGQGLAKNIQYF.

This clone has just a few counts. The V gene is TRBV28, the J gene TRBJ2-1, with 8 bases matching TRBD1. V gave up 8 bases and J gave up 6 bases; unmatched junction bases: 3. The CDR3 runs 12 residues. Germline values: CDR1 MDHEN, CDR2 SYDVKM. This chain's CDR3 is CASFGQGNEQFF. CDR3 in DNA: TGTGCCAGCTTTGGACAGGGCAATGAGCAGTTCTTC.

The DNA of the CDR3 is TGTGCCAGCAGCTTACTCTATGGCTACACCTTC. Protein product: CASSLLYGYTF. The chain couples TRBV7-9 to TRBJ1-2; D remains ambiguous. There are 11 residues in the CDR3. V dropped 2 bases and J dropped 4 bases, with 2 bases sitting between them. Germline V lookup: CDR1 SEHNR, CDR2 FQNEAQ (reference sequence). The entire variable domain, with the rest obtained from reference TRBV7-9 and TRBJ1-2, is as follows: DTGVSQNPRHKITKRGQNVTFRCDPISEHNRLYWYRQTLGQGPEFLTYFQNEAQLEKSRLLSDRFSAERPKGSFSTLEIQRTEQGDSAMYLCASSLLYGYTFGSGTRLTVV.

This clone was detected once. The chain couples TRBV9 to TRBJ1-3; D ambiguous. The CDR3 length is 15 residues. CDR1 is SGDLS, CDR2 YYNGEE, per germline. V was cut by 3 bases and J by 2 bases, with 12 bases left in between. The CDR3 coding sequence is TGTGCCAGCAGCGCTAGTAAGATCGCTGGAAACACCATATATTTT. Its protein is CASSASKIAGNTIYF.

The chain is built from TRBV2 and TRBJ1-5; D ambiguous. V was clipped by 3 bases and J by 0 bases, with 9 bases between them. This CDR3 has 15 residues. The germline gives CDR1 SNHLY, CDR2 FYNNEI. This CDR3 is CASSDALNSNQPQHF. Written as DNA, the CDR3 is TGTGCCAGCAGTGACGCACTGAATAGCAATCAGCCCCAGCATTTT.

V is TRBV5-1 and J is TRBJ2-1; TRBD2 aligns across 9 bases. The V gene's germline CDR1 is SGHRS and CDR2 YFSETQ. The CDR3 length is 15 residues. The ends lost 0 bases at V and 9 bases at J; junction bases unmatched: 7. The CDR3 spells CASSLVAGERGEQFF. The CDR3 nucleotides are TGCGCCAGCAGCTTGGTAGCGGGAGAAAGAGGTGAGCAGTTCTTC. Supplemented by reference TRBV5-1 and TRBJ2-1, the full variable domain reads KAGVTQTPRYLIKTRGQQVTLSCSPISGHRSVSWYQQTPGQGLQFLFEYFSETQRNKGNFPGRFSGRQFSNSRSEMNVSTLELGDSALYLCASSLVAGERGEQFFGPGTRLTVL.

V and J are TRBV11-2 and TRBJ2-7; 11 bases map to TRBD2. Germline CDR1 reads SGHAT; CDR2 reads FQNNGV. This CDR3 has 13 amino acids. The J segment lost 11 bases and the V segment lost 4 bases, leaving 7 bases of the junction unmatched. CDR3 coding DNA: TGTGCCAGCAGCTCGGGACTAGCGGAAACGGAGTACTTC. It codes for CASSSGLAETEYF.

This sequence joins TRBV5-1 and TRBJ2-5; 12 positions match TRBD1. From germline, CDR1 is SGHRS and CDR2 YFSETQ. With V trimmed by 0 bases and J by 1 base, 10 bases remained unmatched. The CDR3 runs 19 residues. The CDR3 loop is CASSLDLFGGQGAQETQYF. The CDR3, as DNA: TGCGCCAGCAGCTTGGATCTTTTTGGGGGACAGGGGGCCCAAGAGACCCAGTACTTC.

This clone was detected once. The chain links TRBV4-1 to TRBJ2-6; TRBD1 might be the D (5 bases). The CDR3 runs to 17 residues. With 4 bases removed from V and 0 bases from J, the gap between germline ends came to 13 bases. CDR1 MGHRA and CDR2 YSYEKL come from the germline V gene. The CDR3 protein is CASSPLRGGSGANVLTF. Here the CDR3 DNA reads TGCGCCAGCAGCCCCCTAAGGGGCGGCTCTGGGGCCAACGTCCTGACTTTC.

This CDR3 is CASRALAGPGGELFF. As DNA, the CDR3 is TGCGCCAGCAGAGCACTAGCGGGCCCCGGCGGGGAGCTGTTTTTT. This rearrangement joins TRBV10-2 to TRBJ2-2; 9 positions match TRBD2. Germline CDR1 is WSHSY and CDR2 is SAAADI. Losses at the gene ends were 6 bases for V and 7 bases for J; bases not matched to a gene: 9. The CDR3 consists of 15 residues.

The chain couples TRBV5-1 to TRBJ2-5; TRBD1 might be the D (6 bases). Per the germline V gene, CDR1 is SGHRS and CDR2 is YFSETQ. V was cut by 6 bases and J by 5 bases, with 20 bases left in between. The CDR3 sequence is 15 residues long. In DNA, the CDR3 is TGCGCCAGCAATCCCGTGGGGGCCGTTGAGGAGACCCAGTACTTC. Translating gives CASNPVGAVEETQYF.

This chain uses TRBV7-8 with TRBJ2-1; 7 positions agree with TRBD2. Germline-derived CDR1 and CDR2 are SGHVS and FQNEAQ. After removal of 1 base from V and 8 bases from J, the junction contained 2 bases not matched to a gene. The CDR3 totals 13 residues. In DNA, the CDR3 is TGTGCCAGCAGCTTAGGACTAGCCCATGAGCAGTTCTTC. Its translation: CASSLGLAHEQFF.

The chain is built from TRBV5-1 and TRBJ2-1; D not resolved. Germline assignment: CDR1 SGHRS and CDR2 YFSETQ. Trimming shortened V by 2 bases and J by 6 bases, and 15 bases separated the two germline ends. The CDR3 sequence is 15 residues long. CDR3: CASSFITDPRNEQFF. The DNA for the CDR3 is TGCGCCAGCAGCTTCATAACAGATCCCCGCAATGAGCAGTTCTTC.

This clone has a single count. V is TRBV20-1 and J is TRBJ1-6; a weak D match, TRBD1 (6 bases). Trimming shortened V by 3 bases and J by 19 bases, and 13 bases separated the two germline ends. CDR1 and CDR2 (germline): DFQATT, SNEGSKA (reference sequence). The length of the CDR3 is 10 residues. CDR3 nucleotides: TGCAGTGCTAGGAGAGGGGGAATGCACTTT. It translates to CSARRGGMHF.

In nucleotides, the CDR3 is TGTGCCAGCAGTAGAATTTCAGGGGAAAAACTGTTTTTT. Protein: CASSRISGEKLFF. The chain uses TRBV7-2 and TRBJ1-4; D is perhaps TRBD1 (5 bases). The CDR3 totals 13 residues. Per the germline V gene, CDR1 is SGHTA and CDR2 is FQGNSA. V was cut by 6 bases and J by 8 bases, with 13 bases left in between.

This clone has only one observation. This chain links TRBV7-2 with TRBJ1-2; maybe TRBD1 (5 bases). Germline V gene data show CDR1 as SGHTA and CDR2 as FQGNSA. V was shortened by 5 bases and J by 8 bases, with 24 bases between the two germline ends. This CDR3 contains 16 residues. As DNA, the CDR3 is TGTGCCAGCAGCGCTGGACCAGGGCTTTCAGGGTACGGCTACACCTTC. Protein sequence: CASSAGPGLSGYGYTF.

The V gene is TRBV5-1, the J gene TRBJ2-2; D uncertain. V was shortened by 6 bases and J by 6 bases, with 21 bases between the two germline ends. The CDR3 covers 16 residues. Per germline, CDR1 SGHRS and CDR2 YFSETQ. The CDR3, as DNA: TGCGCCAGCACCACTGGGCCCGAATTGGTCGCCGGGGAGCTGTTTTTT. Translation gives CASTTGPELVAGELFF.

DNA for the CDR3: TGTGCCATCAGTGATTTGGGGGGGCCGAGGGGCGAGCAGTACTTC. Translation: CAISDLGGPRGEQYF. The rearrangement joins TRBV10-3 to TRBJ2-7; D is perhaps TRBD2 (7 bases). This CDR3 is 15 amino acids long. Trimming removed 3 bases from V and 6 bases from J, with 18 bases in between. CDR1 and CDR2 from the germline V gene are ENHRY and SYGVKD.

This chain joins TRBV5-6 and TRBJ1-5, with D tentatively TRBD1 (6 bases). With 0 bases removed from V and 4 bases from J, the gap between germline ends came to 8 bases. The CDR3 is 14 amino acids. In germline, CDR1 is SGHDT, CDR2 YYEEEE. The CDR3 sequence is CASSLGTDNQPQHF. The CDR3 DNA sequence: TGTGCCAGCAGCTTGGGGACAGATAATCAGCCCCAGCATTTT.

The CDR3 region is CASSHDRRAPYEQYF. CDR3 DNA: TGTGCCAGCAGCCACGACCGCAGGGCCCCCTACGAGCAGTACTTC. J is TRBJ2-7 and V is TRBV5-4; D possibly corresponds to TRBD1 (5 bases). The CDR3 loop spans 15 amino acids. The V end lost 4 bases, the J end lost 2 bases, and 16 bases lay between the germline ends. Germline values: CDR1 SGHNT, CDR2 YYREEE (reference sequence).

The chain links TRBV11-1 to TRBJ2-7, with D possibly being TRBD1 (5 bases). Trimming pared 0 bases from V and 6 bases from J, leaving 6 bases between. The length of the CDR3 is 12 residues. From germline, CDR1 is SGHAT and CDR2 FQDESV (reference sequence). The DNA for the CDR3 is TGTGCCAGCAGCTTAGCAGGGGTCGAGCAGTACTTC. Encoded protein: CASSLAGVEQYF. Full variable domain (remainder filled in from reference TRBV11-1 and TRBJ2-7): EAEVAQSPRYKITEKSQAVAFWCDPISGHATLYWYRQILGQGPELLVQFQDESVVDDSQLPKDRFSAERLKGVDSTLKIQPAELGDSAMYLCASSLAGVEQYFGPGTRLTVT.

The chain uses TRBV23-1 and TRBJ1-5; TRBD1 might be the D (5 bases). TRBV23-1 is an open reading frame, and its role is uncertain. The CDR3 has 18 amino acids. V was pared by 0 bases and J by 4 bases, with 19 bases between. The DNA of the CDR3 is TGCGCCAGCAGTCAATCGAATCGGGAGACAGAGTGGAATCAGCCCCAGCATTTT. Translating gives CASSQSNRETEWNQPQHF.

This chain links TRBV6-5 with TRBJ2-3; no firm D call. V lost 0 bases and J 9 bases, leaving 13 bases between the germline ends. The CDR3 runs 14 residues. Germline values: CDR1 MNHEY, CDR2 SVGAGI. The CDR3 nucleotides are TGTGCCAGCAGTTACTCGATCGCCTACCCCACGCAGTATTTT. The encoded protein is CASSYSIAYPTQYF.

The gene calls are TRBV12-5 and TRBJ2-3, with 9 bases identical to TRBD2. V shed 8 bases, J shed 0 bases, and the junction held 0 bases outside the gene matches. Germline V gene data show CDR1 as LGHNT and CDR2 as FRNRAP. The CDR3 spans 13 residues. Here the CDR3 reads CASTSGSTDTQYF. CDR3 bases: TGTGCTAGTACTAGCGGGAGCACAGATACGCAGTATTTT.